Below are 21 T cell receptor beta chains sequenced from a single sample in a study of T cell responses to AZD1222 COVID-19 vaccine. This table comes from immunoSEQ multiplex PCR, and its TCRdb copy is limited to in-frame clones, with some not included. The repertoire holds 150,000 to 200,000 clones, with 94% as singletons. The sequences come from peripheral blood, collected 28 days after the second AZD1222 dose. The receptors derive from an adult who received the AZD1222 COVID-19 vaccine.

The rearrangement joins TRBV19 to TRBJ1-2; 8 bases are a match to TRBD1. The junction had 4 bases not matched to a gene; V was cut back by 6 bases and J by 7 bases. Germline values: CDR1 LNHDA, CDR2 SQIVND (reference sequence). This CDR3 is built from 12 residues. This chain's CDR3 is CASRTGVVGYTF. CDR3 DNA: TGTGCCAGTAGGACAGGGGTGGTTGGCTACACCTTC.

This sequence joins TRBV7-7 and TRBJ2-7; no clear D gene. The CDR3 runs to 13 residues. V was clipped by 0 bases and J by 1 base, with 4 bases between them. The germline V gene encodes CDR1 SSHAT and CDR2 FNYEAQ (reference sequence). The CDR3 region is CASSLASSYEQYF. Here the CDR3 DNA reads TGTGCCAGCAGCTTAGCAAGTTCCTACGAGCAGTACTTC. Filled out from reference TRBV7-7 and TRBJ2-7, the complete variable domain reads GAGVSQSPRYKVTKRGQDVTLRCDPISSHATLYWYQQALGQGPEFLTYFNYEAQPDKSGLPSDRFSAERPEGSISTLTIQRTEQRDSAMYRCASSLASSYEQYFGPGTRLTVT.

This rearrangement joins TRBV5-8 to TRBJ1-5; D unresolved. The V end was cut by 2 bases, the J end by 1 base, with 10 bases between. CDR1 is SGHTS, CDR2 YDEGEE, per germline. The length of the CDR3 is 15 residues. CDR3 loop: CASSFLGRSNQPQHF. Written as DNA, the CDR3 is TGTGCCAGCAGCTTCCTCGGCAGGAGCAATCAGCCCCAGCATTTT.

This clone showed up just once. This rearrangement joins TRBV28 to TRBJ1-2, with D possibly being TRBD1 (6 bases). Trimming removed 4 bases from V and 5 bases from J, with 29 bases in between. The CDR3 is 19 amino acids. Germline lookup yields CDR1 MDHEN and CDR2 SYDVKM. The CDR3 nucleotides read TGTGCCAGCAGTTCCACACCAATTTTCTCGGACAGTGCTGGGTATGGCTACACCTTC. Amino acids: CASSSTPIFSDSAGYGYTF.

The chain is built from TRBV5-1 and TRBJ2-7, with D tentatively TRBD1 (5 bases). V was trimmed by 5 bases and J by 1 base, leaving 13 bases between them. The CDR3 consists of 14 residues. Germline assignment: CDR1 SGHRS and CDR2 YFSETQ. CDR3 sequence reads: CASSPGPSSYEQYF. The CDR3 DNA sequence: TGCGCCAGCAGTCCAGGGCCTTCATCCTACGAGCAGTACTTC.

The chain employs TRBV7-3 and TRBJ2-6; D is unresolved. Germline-derived CDR1 and CDR2 are SGHTA and FQGTGA. Trimming took 2 bases from V and 2 from J, leaving 10 bases between them. This CDR3 contains 16 residues. CDR3 DNA sequence: TGTGCCAGCAGCTTATTGGGGTTAGCTGGGGCCAACGTCCTGACTTTC. It encodes CASSLLGLAGANVLTF. Full variable domain (missing parts from reference TRBV7-3 and TRBJ2-6): GAGVSQTPSNKVTEKGKYVELRCDPISGHTALYWYRQSLGQGPEFLIYFQGTGAADDSGLPNDRFFAVRPEGSVSTLKIQRTERGDSAVYLCASSLLGLAGANVLTFGAGSRLTVL.

The J gene is TRBJ1-5, the V gene TRBV28; 7 bases align to TRBD1. The J segment lost 5 bases and the V segment lost 6 bases, leaving 7 bases of the junction unmatched. CDR1 and CDR2 from the germline V gene are MDHEN and SYDVKM. The length of the CDR3 is 14 residues. The CDR3 region has the DNA TGTGCCAGCAGCCCCGTCAGGGGGTATCAGCCCCAGCATTTT. Its protein product is CASSPVRGYQPQHF.

The CDR3 bases are TGTGCCAGCAGCCCGACCGGACAGCCGAACACTGAAGCTTTCTTT. This gives the protein CASSPTGQPNTEAFF. The chain is built from TRBV9 and TRBJ1-1, with D possibly matching TRBD1 (6 bases). V lost 4 bases and J 1 base, leaving 14 bases between the germline ends. The germline V gene encodes CDR1 SGDLS and CDR2 YYNGEE. The CDR3 totals 15 residues.

The gene calls are TRBV6-5 and TRBJ2-7; D may be TRBD1 or TRBD2 (5 bases each). The CDR3 spans 15 residues. V was shortened by 9 bases and J by 0 bases, with 18 bases between the two germline ends. In germline, CDR1 is MNHEY, CDR2 SVGAGI. The CDR3 here is CASTWNFGGSYEQYF. In DNA form, the CDR3 reads TGTGCCAGTACATGGAACTTTGGGGGCTCCTACGAGCAGTACTTC.

The V call is TRBV18, the J call TRBJ2-7, with 8 bases that match TRBD1. This CDR3 comprises 15 residues. Germline V gene sequence: CDR1 KGHSH, CDR2 LQKENI. V lost 3 bases and J lost 5; bases outside the gene matches: 9. The CDR3 protein is CASSPTGTGFNEQYF. The CDR3 nucleotides are TGTGCCAGCTCACCGACTGGGACAGGCTTTAACGAGCAGTACTTC.

This clone was counted only a few times. CDR3 sequence (DNA): TGTGCCAGCAGCACGAGGAGACTCCCCGTAAGGAGCTCCTACGAGCAGTACTTC. Translated: CASSTRRLPVRSSYEQYF. This chain connects TRBV7-8 to TRBJ2-7, with D unclear. This CDR3 contains 18 residues. V lost 5 bases, J lost 0 bases, and 23 bases lay in between. From germline, CDR1 is SGHVS and CDR2 FQNEAQ.

This clone has only one observation. The CDR3 DNA reads as TGTGCCAGCAGTCCGACAGAATCCCCTAGGACCCAGTACTTC. The encoded protein is CASSPTESPRTQYF. The chain carries TRBV27 and TRBJ2-5; tentative D call: TRBD1 (5 bases). Trimming pared 5 bases from V and 7 bases from J, leaving 17 bases between. CDR1 is MNHEY, CDR2 SMNVEV, per germline (reference sequence). This CDR3 has 14 amino acids.

This chain uses TRBV18 with TRBJ2-1; 12 nucleotides align to TRBD2. Germline V lookup: CDR1 KGHSH, CDR2 LQKENI. V gave up 3 bases and J gave up 12 bases; unmatched junction bases: 24. The CDR3 covers 20 residues. In DNA, the CDR3 is TGTGCCAGCTCACCGGCCGGGACAGAGAAGGGACTAGCGGGTCTTAGTCCGCAGTTCTTC. This codes for CASSPAGTEKGLAGLSPQFF. The full variable domain, its missing parts supplied by reference TRBV18 and TRBJ2-1, is NAGVMQNPRHLVRRRGQEARLRCSPMKGHSHVYWYRQLPEEGLKFMVYLQKENIIDESGMPKERFSAEFPKEGPSILRIQQVVRGDSAAYFCASSPAGTEKGLAGLSPQFFGPGTRLTVL.

The chain's CDR3 is CAWSLVGSTDTQYF. For the CDR3, the DNA is TGTGCCTGGAGTCTCGTTGGAAGCACAGATACGCAGTATTTT. The chain links TRBV30 to TRBJ2-3; no definite D call. CDR3 length equals 14 residues. In germline, CDR1 is GTSNPN, CDR2 SVGIG (reference sequence). V was trimmed by 2 bases and J by 0 bases, leaving 9 bases between them.

This chain joins TRBV6-5 and TRBJ2-7; 8 bases map to TRBD2. The CDR3 has 12 residues. The trim removed 6 bases at V and 13 bases at J, leaving 11 bases unmatched. Looked up from germline, CDR1 is MNHEY and CDR2 is SVGAGI. The CDR3 loop is CASRENPGGPYF. The CDR3 region has the DNA TGTGCCAGCAGGGAGAACCCGGGAGGGCCATACTTC.

The gene calls are TRBV2 and TRBJ1-1, with D maybe TRBD1 (6 bases). The CDR3 has 13 residues. Between the trimmed V and J ends, which lost 6 bases and 5 bases, there was a span of 13 bases. Germline V gene data show CDR1 as SNHLY and CDR2 as FYNNEI. The CDR3 loop is CASRGGVGTEAFF. CDR3 nucleotide sequence: TGTGCCAGCAGAGGGGGGGTAGGGACTGAAGCTTTCTTT.

The rearrangement uses TRBV5-5 and TRBJ2-2, with D tentatively TRBD1 or TRBD2 (6 bases each). Trimming left V 5 bases short and J 6 bases short, with 17 bases between. This CDR3 is built from 15 residues. Per germline, CDR1 SGHKS and CDR2 YYEKEE (reference sequence). The CDR3 reads CASSFDWGASGELFF. The CDR3 nucleotides are TGTGCCAGCAGTTTTGACTGGGGGGCTTCCGGGGAGCTGTTTTTT. Combining the CDR3 with reference TRBV5-5 and TRBJ2-2 gives the whole variable domain DAGVTQSPTHLIKTRGQQVTLRCSPISGHKSVSWYQQVLGQGPQFIFQYYEKEERGRGNFPDRFSARQFPNYSSELNVNALLLGDSALYLCASSFDWGASGELFFGEGSRLTVL.

J is TRBJ1-5 and V is TRBV5-5; TRBD1 agrees at 7 bases. Germline loops: CDR1 SGHKS, CDR2 YYEKEE (reference sequence). Germline trimming cut 4 bases from V and 0 bases from J; bases unmatched to any gene: 10. The CDR3 is 17 residues long. The CDR3 loop reads CASSQEGAVYSNQPQHF. The CDR3 coding sequence is TGTGCCAGCAGCCAGGAGGGGGCCGTTTATAGCAATCAGCCCCAGCATTTT.

This clone has a single count. This chain joins TRBV29-1 and TRBJ2-3, with D possibly matching TRBD2 (6 bases). The CDR3 contains 12 residues. Germline CDR1 SQVTM, CDR2 ANQGSEA. V dropped 8 bases and J dropped 6 bases, with 15 bases sitting between them. As DNA, the CDR3 is TGCAGCCTGGGGGGTCTGGGCGATACGCAGTATTTT. Its protein product is CSLGGLGDTQYF.

This clone is large by share. J is TRBJ2-2 and V is TRBV28; perhaps TRBD2 as D (5 bases). Trimming cost V 6 bases and J 2 bases, with 19 bases left between them. The CDR3 runs 17 residues. CDR1 and CDR2 (germline): MDHEN, SYDVKM. DNA of the CDR3: TGTGCCAGCAGCCCCCAGAACGACTATTTAAACACCGGGGAGCTGTTTTTT. It yields the protein CASSPQNDYLNTGELFF.

The rearrangement links TRBV7-9 to TRBJ2-7; a weak D match, TRBD1 (7 bases). Trimming pared 4 bases from V and 7 bases from J, leaving 11 bases between. Germline CDR1 SEHNR, CDR2 FQNEAQ (reference sequence). The CDR3 runs 12 residues. This CDR3 reads CASSSSGGEQYF. In nucleotides, the CDR3 is TGTGCCAGCAGCTCGTCAGGGGGGGAGCAGTACTTC.